This TCR beta chain was observed in a study of T cell repertoires in cytomegalovirus infection. Study-wide context: From public TCR beta signatures came an indication of both CMV infection and matching HLA type. Study-wide results and limits: Summed frequency of shared TCR beta families picked out CMV carriers who also had the relevant HLA. Clonotypes of TCR beta that were HLA-C-restricted and CMV-specific dominated the ex vivo response.

Germline values: CDR1 SGHVS, CDR2 FNYEAQ. The CDR3 consists of 13 residues. Trimming at V came to 2 bases and at J to 5 bases, leaving 0 bases not matched to a gene. This clonotype was seen ten or more times. Its antigen is currently unknown. TCRdb reprocessed the reads with MiXCR, giving one entry per CDR3 protein. This sample carries 80,000 to 130,000 distinct CDR3 sequences, about 22% of them seen once, and the ten largest clones take about 39%. This TCR derives from a human donor in good health (CMV status not recorded). Some clones in this sample may be carry-over from other donors' samples. The rearrangement uses TRBV7-6 and TRBJ2-5; TRBD2 agrees at 9 bases. The sample consisted of CD8+ T cells from PBMCs. The CDR3 DNA is TGTGCCAGCAGCTTACTAGCGGGGGAGACCCAGTACTTC. It translates to CASSLLAGETQYF.